This TCR beta chain was recovered during a study of blood T cell repertoires in COVID-19. The overall study: Acute and convalescent COVID-19 specimens originated in the United States, Italy and Spain. Sources were T cells, B-cell-depleted T cells, or PBMCs; the material itself was cDNA or gDNA.

V was clipped by 3 bases and J by 8 bases; unmatched bases: 6. This CDR3 comprises 16 residues. Germline V gene data show CDR1 as MNHEY and CDR2 as SMNVEV (reference sequence). This clone was seen only once. Original analysis: Reference gene primer amplification gave estimated nucleated cell counts. Generated by immunoSEQ multiplex PCR, the TCRdb table keeps only in-frame clones and is missing some. The D gene and trimming were derived from the DNA, and the V and J assignments and clone size from that table. Seen here are some 520,000 clones, roughly 89% observed once, and the top ten hold around 0.95%. One Seattle source followed patients from active infection through their disease course.

The chain has TRBV27 and TRBJ1-6; 11 positions match TRBD1. Source material: peripheral blood. This receptor was identified in a man between 18 and 29 years old with COVID-19, enrolled during active disease. For the CDR3, the DNA is TGTGCCAGCAGTTTTGGACAGGGGGCAGGGGATTCACCCCTCCACTTT. This gives the protein CASSFGQGAGDSPLHF.